Only a few counts were recorded for the clone carrying this T cell receptor (beta chain). Its antigen is not identified. The entry originates in a study of identical twins. General study results and limits: There were fewer insertions in abundant cord blood beta clonotypes, but memory repertoires showed no such pattern.

TCRdb re-analysed the 5' RACE reads in MiXCR, keeping a single row per CDR3 protein. Of 500,000 to 700,000 distinct CDR3 sequences in the sample, 7.1% were seen once. This CDR3 has 14 amino acids. V shed 5 bases and J shed 2 bases, with 11 bases lying between them. CDR1 and CDR2 from the germline V gene are SGHRS and YFSETQ. A further study also used this sample, focusing on yellow fever vaccine responses in identical twins.

This rearrangement joins TRBV5-1 to TRBJ1-3; no clear D. The sequence was obtained from a woman between 18 and 29 years old in good health. The material sequenced was PBMCs. CDR3 residues: CASSLHETGNTIYF. As DNA, the CDR3 is TGCGCCAGCAGTTTACACGAAACTGGAAACACCATATATTTT.